This entry features one TCR beta chain sequence. Antigen unknown. Trimming at V came to 3 bases and at J to 4 bases, leaving 8 bases not matched to a gene. CDR1 is SEHNR, CDR2 FQNEAQ, per germline (reference sequence). CDR3 size: 15 residues. The source of the sample is a study of cytomegalovirus exposure and HLA in healthy donors. Study-wide results and limits: Cytomegalovirus status, reportedly, was diagnosed with high specificity and sensitivity by the classifier. Apart from CMV serostatus, no immune exposure information was available.

The PCR contained 60 Vbeta and 13 Jbeta primers. The protocol was immunoSEQ multiplex PCR, while the TCRdb copy is restricted to in-frame clones and leaves out a portion. The sample carries more than 100,000 clones, about 80% recorded once. The sequence derives from a middle-aged woman in good health and CMV-seropositive. The chain links TRBV7-9 to TRBJ1-1, with 7 bases matching TRBD1. The sequencing sample was made of PBMCs. The CDR3: CASSFKQGLGTEAFF. CDR3 DNA sequence: TGTGCCAGCAGCTTCAAACAGGGGTTGGGCACTGAAGCTTTCTTT.